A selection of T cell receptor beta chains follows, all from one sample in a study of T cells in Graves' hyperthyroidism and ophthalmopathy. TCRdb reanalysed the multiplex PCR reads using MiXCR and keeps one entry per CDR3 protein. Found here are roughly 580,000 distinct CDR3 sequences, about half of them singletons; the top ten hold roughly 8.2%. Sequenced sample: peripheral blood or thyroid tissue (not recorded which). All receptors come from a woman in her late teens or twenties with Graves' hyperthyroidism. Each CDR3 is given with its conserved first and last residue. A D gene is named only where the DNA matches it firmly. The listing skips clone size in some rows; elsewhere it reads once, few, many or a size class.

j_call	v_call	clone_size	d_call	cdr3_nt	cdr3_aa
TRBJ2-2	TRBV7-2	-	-	TGTGCCAGCAGCTTAGAACAGCTGAACACCGGGGAGCTGTTTTTT	CASSLEQLNTGELFF
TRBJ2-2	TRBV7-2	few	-	TGTGCCAGCAGCACACAGGGGAACACCGGGGAGCTGTTTTTT	CASSTQGNTGELFF
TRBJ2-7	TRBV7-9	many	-	TGTGCCAGCAGCGCCCTTCTGGGCCACGAGCAGTACTTC	CASSALLGHEQYF
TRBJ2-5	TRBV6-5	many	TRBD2	TGTGCCAGCAGTACCGCGGGACTAGCGGGAGGAGAGACCCAGTACTTC	CASSTAGLAGGETQYF
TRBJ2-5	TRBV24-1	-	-	TGTGCCACCAGTGATTATGACAGCCAAGAGACCCAGTACTTC	CATSDYDSQETQYF
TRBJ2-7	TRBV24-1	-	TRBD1	TGTGCCAGCAGTTGGTCGCAGGGGGAGTACGAGCAGTACTTC	CASSWSQGEYEQYF
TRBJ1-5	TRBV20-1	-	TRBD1	TGCAGTGCCCACAGGGGGAATCAGCCCCAGCATTTT	CSAHRGNQPQHF
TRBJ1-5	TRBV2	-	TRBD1	TGTGCCAGCAGTTTTGGGGACAGGGGGCATCAGCCCCAGCATTTT	CASSFGDRGHQPQHF
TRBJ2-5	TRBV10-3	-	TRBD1	TGTGCCATCAGTGCGCAGGGACAGAAAGAGACCCAGTACTTC	CAISAQGQKETQYF
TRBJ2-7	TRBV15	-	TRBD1	TGTGCCACCAGCCGGGACAGGGGCGAGCAGTACTTC	CATSRDRGEQYF
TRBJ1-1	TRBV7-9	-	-	TGTGCCAGCAGACGAAACAGGGACACTGAAGCTTTCTTT	CASRRNRDTEAFF
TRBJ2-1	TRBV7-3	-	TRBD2	TGTGCCAGCAGCTCTGGACTAGCGGGAGCTGAGCAGTTCTTC	CASSSGLAGAEQFF
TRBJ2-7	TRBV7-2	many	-	TGTGCCAGCGGGGAGACAGTATCCTACGAGCAGTACTTC	CASGETVSYEQYF
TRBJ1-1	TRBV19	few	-	TGTGCCAGTAGTATATTGGGGTACACTGAAGCTTTCTTT	CASSILGYTEAFF
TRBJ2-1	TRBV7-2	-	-	TGTGCCAGCAGCTTAGCCCTAGTAGGCAATGAGCAGTTCTTC	CASSLALVGNEQFF
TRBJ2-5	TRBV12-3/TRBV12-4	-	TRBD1	TGTGCCAGCAGTGACGACAGGGAAAGGCCCCAGTACTTC	CASSDDRERPQYF
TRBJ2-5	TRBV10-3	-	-	TGTGCCATCAGTGAGTATAGGGGACGGCAGCCCCAGTACTTC	CAISEYRGRQPQYF
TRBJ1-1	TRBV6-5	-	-	TGTGCCAGCAGTTACTCGTCTGCGCGTATGAACACTGAAGCTTTCTTT	CASSYSSARMNTEAFF
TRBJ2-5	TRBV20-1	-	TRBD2	TGCAGTGCTAGAGATTTATCGAGCGGGAGTCAAGAGACCCAGTACTTC	CSARDLSSGSQETQYF
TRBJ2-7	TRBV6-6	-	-	TGTGCCAGCAGTTACTCGAGGGACTCTCACTACGAGCAGTACTTC	CASSYSRDSHYEQYF
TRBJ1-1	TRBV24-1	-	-	TGTGCCACCAGTGTGAACACCGGGCTTTCAGCTTTCTTT	CATSVNTGLSAFF
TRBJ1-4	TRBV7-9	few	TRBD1	TGTGCCAGCAGCCCCCGGACAGGGGGAACTAATGAAAAACTGTTTTTT	CASSPRTGGTNEKLFF
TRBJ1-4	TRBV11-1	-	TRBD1	TGTGCCAGCAGCTTACCGGAAGGGACAGATGAAAAACTGTTTTTT	CASSLPEGTDEKLFF
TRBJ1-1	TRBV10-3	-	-	TGTGCCAGCAGCCAATTATGGCAATTGGACACTGAAGCTTTCTTT	CASSQLWQLDTEAFF
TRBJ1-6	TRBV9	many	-	TGTGCCAGCGAGGAAGGGGACACGGTTACACCCCTCCACTTT	CASEEGDTVTPLHF
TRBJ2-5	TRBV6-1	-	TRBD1	TGTGCCAGCAGCTCTCCGGGACAGGGTGTGTGGCAAGAGACCCAGTACTTC	CASSSPGQGVWQETQYF
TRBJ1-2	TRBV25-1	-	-	TGTGCCAGCAGTGCCAAGACAGAGGACTATGGCTACACCTTC	CASSAKTEDYGYTF
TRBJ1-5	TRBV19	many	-	TGTGCCAGTAGCGACTACAGCAATCAGCCCCAGCATTTT	CASSDYSNQPQHF
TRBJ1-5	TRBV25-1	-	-	TGTGCCAGTAGTTCCCAAGGGCTGGGCGGGCGGAGCAATCAGCCCCAGCATTTT	CASSSQGLGGRSNQPQHF
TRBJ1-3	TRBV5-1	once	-	TGCGCCAGCAGCTGGGAAGGAGTCGGAAACACCATATATTTT	CASSWEGVGNTIYF
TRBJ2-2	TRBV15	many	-	TGTGCCACCAGCAGAGATCTTACAGGGTCCACCGGGGAGCTGTTTTTT	CATSRDLTGSTGELFF
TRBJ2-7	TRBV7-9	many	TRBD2	TGTGCCAGCAGCTTAGGTTACGAGCGGGATCGCTCCTACGAGCAGTACTTC	CASSLGYERDRSYEQYF
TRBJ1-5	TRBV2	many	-	TGTGCCAGCAGTGAAGGGGGTGGTGGCAATCAGCCCCAGCATTTT	CASSEGGGGNQPQHF
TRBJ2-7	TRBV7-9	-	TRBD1	TGTGCCAGCAGCGCTCGGGACAGCCACCGGTACGAGCAGTACTTC	CASSARDSHRYEQYF
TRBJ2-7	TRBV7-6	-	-	TGTGCCAGCAGCCAAGTCGCGGCCGGCTACGAGCAGTACTTC	CASSQVAAGYEQYF
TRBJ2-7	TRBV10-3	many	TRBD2	TGTGCCACCCGAGCGGGAGGGCCCAGAGAGCAGTACTTC	CATRAGGPREQYF
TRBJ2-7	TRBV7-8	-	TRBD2	TGTGCCAGCAGCTATCTATGGACTAGCGGAAATAAATACGAGCAGTACTTC	CASSYLWTSGNKYEQYF
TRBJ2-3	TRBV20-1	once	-	TGCAGTGCGAACGATCCGACCACAGATACGCAGTATTTT	CSANDPTTDTQYF
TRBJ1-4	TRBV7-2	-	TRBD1	TGCGCCAGCAGCCAAGATTTGAGGGGAGGGGGCGAAAAACTGTTTTTT	CASSQDLRGGGEKLFF
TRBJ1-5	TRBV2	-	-	TGTGCCAGCAGTGAATGGCTGGGGGGCGACCAGCCCCAGCATTTT	CASSEWLGGDQPQHF
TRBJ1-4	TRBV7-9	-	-	TGTGCCAGCAGCTTAGAGGAGTCAACTAATGAAAAACTGTTTTTT	CASSLEESTNEKLFF
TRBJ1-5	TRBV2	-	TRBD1	TGTGCCAGCAGCACACGACAGGGGACTTATAGCAATCAGCCCCAGCATTTT	CASSTRQGTYSNQPQHF
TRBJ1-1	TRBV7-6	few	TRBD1	TGTGCCAGCAGCCCCTTCACAGGGGAGAACACTGAAGCTTTCTTT	CASSPFTGENTEAFF
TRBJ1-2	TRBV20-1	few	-	TGCAGTGCTAGGGGGCAGATAGACTATGGCTACACCTTC	CSARGQIDYGYTF
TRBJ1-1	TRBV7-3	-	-	TGTGCCAGCAGCGGGGACTTTGGGACTGAAGCTTTCTTT	CASSGDFGTEAFF
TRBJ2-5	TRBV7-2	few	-	TGTGCCAGCAGCTTCCCGGCGGGGAGGGAGACCCAGTACTTC	CASSFPAGRETQYF
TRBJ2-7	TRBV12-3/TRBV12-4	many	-	TGTGCCAGCAGAGTTGGGTCCGAGCAGTACTTC	CASRVGSEQYF
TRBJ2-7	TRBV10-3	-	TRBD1	TGTGCCATCAGTACCGTCCGGGACAGCGACGAGCAGTACTTC	CAISTVRDSDEQYF
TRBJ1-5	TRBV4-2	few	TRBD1	TGTGCCAGCAGCCACATGGGACAGCCCAATCAGCCCCAGCATTTT	CASSHMGQPNQPQHF
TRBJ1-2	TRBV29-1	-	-	TGCAGCGTTGAAGGGCCTACTAACTATGGCTACACCTTC	CSVEGPTNYGYTF